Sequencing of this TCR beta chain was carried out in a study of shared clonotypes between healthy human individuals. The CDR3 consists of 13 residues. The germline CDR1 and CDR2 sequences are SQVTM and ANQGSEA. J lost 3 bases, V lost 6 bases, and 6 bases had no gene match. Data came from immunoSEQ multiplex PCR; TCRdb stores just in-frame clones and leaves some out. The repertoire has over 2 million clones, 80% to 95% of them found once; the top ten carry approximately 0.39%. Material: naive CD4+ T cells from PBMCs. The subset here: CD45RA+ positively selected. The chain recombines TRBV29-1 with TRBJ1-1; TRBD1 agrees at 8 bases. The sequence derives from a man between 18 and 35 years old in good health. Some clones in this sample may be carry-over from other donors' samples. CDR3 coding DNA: TGCAGCGTGGCCACGGACAGGGACACTGAAGCTTTCTTT. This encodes CSVATDRDTEAFF. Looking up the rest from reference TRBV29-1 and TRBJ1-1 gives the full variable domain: SAVISQKPSRDICQRGTSLTIQCQVDSQVTMMFWYRQQPGQSLTLIATANQGSEATYESGFVIDKFPISRPNLTFSTLTVSNMSPEDSSIYLCSVATDRDTEAFFGQGTRLTVV.